What follows describes a single T cell receptor (beta chain). Its antigen has not been determined. No much larger clone is present one base from it, and per-base qualities are unavailable. Spanning cysteine to phenylalanine, the CDR3 consists of 13 amino acids. Left in the record is the CDR3 DNA by itself, 39 bases read in frame from the first base. The germline V gene specifies MGHDK as CDR1 and SYGVNS as CDR2. Unmatched junction bases come to 5, with V trimmed by 6 bases and J by 7 bases. Library preparation used the immunoSEQ multiplex PCR assay. For the multiplex PCR, a mixture combining 60 forward primers for TCR Vbeta segments and 13 reverse primers for TCR Jbeta segments was used. Amplification of the CDR3 region of rearranged TCR beta genes was performed with a multiplex PCR assay on genomic DNA. The Illumina HiSeq System was used to sequence the amplified TCR beta libraries as 87-base-pair reads. For the original study's pipeline: A later analysis counted approximately 74 million unique TCR beta chains across the 550 to 700 repertoires, and roughly 11 million of these chains were shared by at least two donors. Raw reads were error-corrected and collapsed into unique sequences by a nearest-neighbor algorithm in which closely related sequences were merged to remove PCR and sequencing errors. V, D and J gene segments were assigned by aligning CDR3 sequences to IMGT reference sequences. For a sequence to be retained, at least a six-nucleotide match to both a V gene segment and a J gene segment was required. Rearrangements were classified as productive when the CDR3 lacked stop codons and remained in frame with V and J, and all other rearrangements were classified as non-productive. CDR3 was defined by IMGT convention, running from the second conserved V-encoded cysteine to the conserved J-encoded phenylalanine. In an earlier analysis of 550 to 650 of the donors, sequences lacking an unambiguous match to a single V gene segment were excluded. In an earlier analysis of approximately 550 of the donors, V segments were called functional above 56.7% productive rearrangements and were called segregating when the between-donor standard deviation exceeded 5%. A statistical classification framework was built for diagnosing cytomegalovirus status from the catalog of TCR beta chain sequences. V and J gene assignment, in a later analysis, came from comparing TCR nucleotide sequences with IMGT/GENE-DB human TR gene sequences. The TCRdist pipeline was used in a later analysis to assign CDR3 sequences and most-parsimonious VDJ recombination scenarios. In a later analysis, each TCR beta chain was defined by its CDR3 amino acid sequence together with its V-gene family, and reads without a unique V-gene family were excluded. In a later analysis, 550 to 650 highly shared, low-generation-probability nucleotide sequences were removed to address suspected cross-contamination and a sequencing artifact. For each public chain, a later analysis derived a clonal expansion index from normalized ranks of inferred template counts within each repertoire. A later analysis computed generation probabilities with a VDJ recombination model fitted to out-of-frame rearrangements, and checked the results against IGoR. Hypergeometric tests were used in a later analysis to score TCR-TCR, TCR-HLA and TCR-CMV co-occurrence, with a repertoire-size bias correction applied to the TCR pairs. To estimate false discovery rates, a later analysis permuted the HLA or CMV assignments 20 times. In a later analysis, co-occurring TCRs were grouped using DBSCAN, with TCRdist sequence similarity added in when clustering inside HLA-allele-positive subsets. For co-occurrence clustering, repertoires with fewer than 30,000 or more than 120,000 public chains were excluded, along with about five repertoires with anomalous nucleotide sharing. TCRdb took this table from immuneACCESS and kept in-frame rearrangements with V and J called. Such tables lack part of the clones; where checked against another copy, unresolved V genes explain under half of the gap, and the rest is unexplained. The D gene and trimming were derived from the DNA, and the V and J assignments and clone size from that table. The sample table records 95,000 to 100,000 clones; about 80% of these occur just once. The top ten clonotypes cover about 2% of the sample.

This specimen comes from a study of cytomegalovirus exposure and HLA in healthy donors listed by TCRdb under 2017. Background for the entire study: An earlier analysis of roughly 610 of the donors reported 250 to 350 Gb of sequence data and 117 million unique TCR beta sequences obtained from some 170 million T cells. An early release covering 550 to 650 HLA-typed donors comprised roughly 300 gigabases of sequencing data and around 80 million unique TCR sequences. The genetic ancestry cluster associated with self-reported Caucasian donors included about 84% of the 300 to 450 genotyped donors. The study was designed to test whether signatures of past pathogen exposure could be identified by cataloging public T cell receptors. Using immunosequencing, the study profiled T cell repertoires from 550 to 750 subjects and related those repertoires to cytomegalovirus serostatus. Besides the first cohort of around 670 subjects, a separate validation cohort made up of over 100 different subjects was used. The study combined high-throughput TCR immunosequencing, statistical association of individual TCRs with disease status, and machine learning to predict cytomegalovirus infection status. In a later analysis, previously published TCR beta repertoires from 600 to 850 donors were re-analyzed and high-resolution HLA genotyping was added so that TCR occurrence patterns could be studied. Rather than using new phenotypic data, the later analysis identified candidate immune exposures from TCR beta sequences and from how often those sequences occurred across donors. An earlier analysis of roughly 580 of the donors used high-throughput TCR beta sequencing to judge whether each TCR beta V gene segment behaved as functional or pseudogenic. Alongside the repertoire data, information on donor age, sex, ethnicity and CMV serostatus was compiled. A later genetic analysis used genome-wide SNP genotypes for about 60% of the 666 donors, treating that subset as a discovery cohort. All discovery cohort repertoires had been generated on a single sequencing platform. Class I and class II HLA loci were covered by the typing at four-digit resolution. The number of donors typed differed by locus, with roughly 620-630 for A, B, C, DRB1 and DQB1, approximately 500 for DQA1, over 600 for DPA1, and approximately 470 for DPB1. Because of strong linkage in the cohort, roughly five DR-DQ haplotypes were treated as single units for association and clustering. On average, roughly 240,000 unique TCR beta nucleotide sequences were sequenced per donor among more than 350 genotyped donors of the cohort, with around 19% of those sequences being non-productive. What the work shows at the level of the full study, not this receptor alone: The classifier was reported to diagnose cytomegalovirus status with high specificity and sensitivity in both the original cohort and the validation cohort. Most TCR sequences were observed very rarely across donors, whereas some public TCRs were present in many individuals. Presence/absence analyses assumed roughly uniform sequencing depth across donors, an assumption that may not hold. A later genetic analysis reported fewer N-insertions in productive TCRs among donors in an Asian-associated ancestry cluster than the roughly 700-donor mean. Because counts were too low, about 18 rarely observed V segments, including chromosome 9 orphons, were excluded from the earlier analysis of some 590 of the donors. In a later analysis, HLA-associated TCR beta chains showed more clonal expansion and lower generation probabilities than non-associated chains that were equally common. The authors suggested that the approach could potentially be extended to other disease states and immunological phenotypes. A cluster of highly shared sequence variants was judged likely to represent a technical artifact of the sequencing pipeline. In this cohort, only TCR beta chains were sequenced, and detectable features were limited by the absence of alpha or paired-chain data. In a later analysis, some 17,000 TCR beta sequences were associated with specific HLA alleles at a false discovery rate of 0.05. Immune exposure information for the cohort was limited to CMV serostatus. In a later analysis, most CMV-associated TCR beta chains were found to appear HLA-restricted, with HLA associations seemingly driven largely by CMV exposure. An association between a missense DCLRE1C variant and V-gene and J-gene trimming of TCR beta chains was found in a later genetic analysis and replicated in an independent cohort. The study gave a list of 150 to 200 TCR beta chains associated with cytomegalovirus. In a later analysis, TCR association rates were found to vary across HLA loci, with the most associated TCRs seen for DRB1 alleles and the fewest for HLA-C alleles. Linkage disequilibrium might explain the correlated functional status among segregating V segments, but an unknown experimental factor could not be excluded. Because HLA typing was unavailable for some donors at each locus, only the typed subset was used in association tests. Broadly in line with IMGT annotations, most TCR beta V segments showed up in productive rearrangements about 87% or about 30% of the time in an earlier analysis of several hundred of the donors. When HLA alleles, especially DR and DQ, strongly co-occurred, TCR associations were difficult to assign to individual alleles. A few of the identified cytomegalovirus-associated TCR beta chains were confirmed in vitro to be specific for cytomegalovirus antigens. Several of the top co-occurrence clusters appeared to be linked to parvovirus B19, influenza, CMV and Epstein-Barr virus, according to a later analysis. A further reported finding was that TCR beta sequences accurately predicted the HLA-A and HLA-B alleles for most subjects in the first cohort. The 87-base-pair reads could not distinguish some IMGT-functional V segments, including TRBV6-2 and TRBV6-3, so those segments were excluded.

The cohort comprised several hundred healthy bone marrow donors. At the time of sampling, all cohort members were nominally healthy, though unrecorded immune exposures were likely present. The donor tested CMV seronegative and was one of the 352 seronegative cohort members. A peripheral blood sample was provided by each donor, and peripheral blood mononuclear cells were used for TCR beta sequencing. The Qiagen DNeasy Blood Extraction Kit was used to extract genomic DNA from the blood cell samples. This receptor was taken from a man in his forties or fifties in good health and CMV-seronegative. The V and J segments used are TRBV25-1 and TRBJ2-2; 7 nucleotides in the junction match TRBD1. Sequencing was performed on PBMCs. The CDR3 has the sequence CASRTGMVGELFF. The DNA reads TGTGCCAGCAGGACAGGGATGGTCGGGGAGCTGTTTTTT.